This entry lists 13 T cell receptor beta chains sequenced from one sample in a study of cytomegalovirus exposure and HLA in healthy donors. The PCR employed 60 Vbeta primers together with 13 Jbeta primers. Only in-frame clones appear in the TCRdb table, and some are missing; sequencing was by immunoSEQ multiplex PCR. The sample carries 120,000 or so clones, 70% to 80% recorded once. Sequences were obtained from PBMCs. The receptors were sampled from a woman between 50 and 59 years old in good health and CMV-seropositive.

This clone appeared a few times. The V gene is TRBV20-1, the J gene TRBJ2-3, with a possible D match to TRBD1 (5 bases). Between the trimmed V and J ends, which lost 8 bases and 1 base, there was a span of 7 bases. The CDR3 totals 11 residues. Germline V gene data show CDR1 as DFQATT and CDR2 as SNEGSKA (reference sequence). The CDR3, as DNA: TGCAGTCTACAGGGCACAGATACGCAGTATTTT. This codes for CSLQGTDTQYF.

The J gene is TRBJ2-7, the V gene TRBV7-8, with 8 bases matching TRBD2. CDR3 size: 17 residues. Germline lookup yields CDR1 SGHVS and CDR2 FQNEAQ. Unmatched junction bases numbered 8, after V lost 1 base and J lost 0 bases. CDR3 sequence: CASSLGPGLGISYEQYF. In nucleotides, the CDR3 is TGTGCCAGCAGCTTAGGGCCGGGACTAGGGATCTCCTACGAGCAGTACTTC.

This rearrangement joins TRBV5-1 to TRBJ2-5, with TRBD1 matching 7 bases. From germline, CDR1 is SGHRS and CDR2 YFSETQ. Unmatched junction bases numbered 4, after V lost 0 bases and J lost 2 bases. The length of the CDR3 is 15 residues. This chain's CDR3 is CASSLAGRGQETQYF. The CDR3 nucleotides are TGCGCCAGCAGCTTGGCTGGCAGGGGGCAAGAGACCCAGTACTTC.

This sequence joins TRBV4-1 and TRBJ2-3; 10 bases fit TRBD2. CDR3 size: 17 residues. The germline V gene encodes CDR1 MGHRA and CDR2 YSYEKL. The trim removed 4 bases at V and 6 bases at J, leaving 13 bases unmatched. CDR3 nucleotide sequence: TGCGCCAGCAGCCGCGGGGGACTAGCGCGCCTAGGGGATACGCAGTATTTT. The encoded protein is CASSRGGLARLGDTQYF.

The chain couples TRBV5-1 to TRBJ2-7; 9 nucleotides align to TRBD1. CDR1 and CDR2 from the germline V gene are SGHRS and YFSETQ. This CDR3 spans 14 amino acids. The V segment lost 2 bases and the J segment 9 bases; nucleotides outside the gene matches: 9. The CDR3 protein is CASSLLSQGAGQYF. Here the CDR3 DNA reads TGCGCCAGCAGCTTACTCTCACAGGGGGCTGGGCAGTACTTC.

The V and J genes are TRBV6-1 and TRBJ2-1; D gene ambiguous. The CDR3 covers 16 residues. CDR1 MNHNS and CDR2 SASEGT come from the germline V gene. Trimming stripped 0 bases from V and 0 bases from J, with 9 bases between. CDR3 residues: CASSEAYYLSYNEQFF. The CDR3 DNA reads TGTGCCAGCAGTGAAGCATACTACCTCTCCTACAATGAGCAGTTCTTC.

The chain has TRBV19 and TRBJ2-1, with 7 bases aligning to TRBD2. This CDR3 region has 16 residues. CDR1 LNHDA and CDR2 SQIVND come from the germline V gene (reference sequence). After removal of 6 bases from V and 7 bases from J, the junction contained 15 bases not matched to a gene. The DNA for the CDR3 is TGTGCCAGTAGCAGCCACGCGGCGGGAGTAAGTAATGAGCAGTTCTTC. It translates to CASSSHAAGVSNEQFF.

This chain uses TRBV7-6 with TRBJ2-3, with a tentative D call TRBD2 (5 bases). Germline loops: CDR1 SGHVS, CDR2 FNYEAQ. V was trimmed by 5 bases and J by 3 bases, leaving 12 bases between them. The CDR3 length is 14 residues. CDR3 residues: CASSLGPGTDTQYF. The CDR3 coding sequence is TGTGCCAGCAGCCTCGGCCCGGGAACAGATACGCAGTATTTT.

The rearrangement uses TRBV28 and TRBJ2-7; 9 positions agree with TRBD1. Trimming at V came to 3 bases and at J to 2 bases, leaving 5 bases not matched to a gene. The CDR3 length is 15 residues. Per the germline V gene, CDR1 is MDHEN and CDR2 is SYDVKM. The CDR3 nucleotides are TGTGCCAGCAGTTTGGACACAGGGGGCCCCTACGAGCAGTACTTC. Its translation is CASSLDTGGPYEQYF.

The DNA of the CDR3 is TGTGCCAGCAGCTTTGGGCAGTACGAGCAGTACTTC. It specifies CASSFGQYEQYF. This chain links TRBV13 with TRBJ2-7; D is undetermined. Germline V gene lookup returns CDR1 PRHDT and CDR2 FYEKMQ (reference sequence). This CDR3 has 12 amino acids. V lost 3 bases to trimming and J lost 4 bases, with 7 bases between them.

A few counts support this clone. J is TRBJ1-4 and V is TRBV4-3; the D gene is possibly TRBD1 (5 bases). Trimming left V 3 bases short and J 5 bases short, with 16 bases between. The CDR3 totals 16 residues. Per the germline V gene, CDR1 is LGHNA and CDR2 is YSLEER. The CDR3 region has the DNA TGCGCCAGCAGCCAGCTACGTGGGGCAGGGAATGAAAAACTGTTTTTT. This translates into CASSQLRGAGNEKLFF.

The V call is TRBV10-3, the J call TRBJ2-5, with 14 bases matching TRBD2. The CDR3 sequence is 16 residues long. With V trimmed by 6 bases and J by 3 bases, 6 bases remained unmatched. Germline V gene sequence: CDR1 ENHRY, CDR2 SYGVKD. The CDR3 DNA sequence: TGTGCCATCAGCGTGACTAGCGGGGGGGCGGAAGAGACCCAGTACTTC. Its protein product is CAISVTSGGAEETQYF.

The count of this clone is one. The rearrangement joins TRBV28 to TRBJ1-5; 8 positions agree with TRBD1. Germline V gene sequence: CDR1 MDHEN, CDR2 SYDVKM. The CDR3 covers 15 residues. The trim removed 4 bases at V and 4 bases at J, leaving 6 bases unmatched. The CDR3: CASSSRGQGNQPQHF. As DNA, the CDR3 is TGTGCCAGCAGTTCGCGTGGACAGGGAAATCAGCCCCAGCATTTT.